This T cell receptor beta chain was retrieved from a study of Ad26.COV2.S vaccination and SARS-CoV-2 variants. The treatment denotes: 19 received Ad26.COV2.S at low or high dose, single or two shots; 5 received placebo; per-sample allocation not given. The study sampled participants on day 63 after the first vaccine or placebo injection. Trimming took 3 bases from V and 0 from J, leaving 9 bases between them. Per germline, CDR1 SGHTA and CDR2 FQGNSA. The CDR3 loop spans 15 amino acids. Assay used: immunoSEQ multiplex PCR; TCRdb lists only in-frame clones, some missing. This table holds a few hundred thousand clones, about 90% found once.

This specimen consisted of peripheral blood, obtained in a trial of Ad26.COV2.S vaccine versus placebo. This TCR came from a person aged 18-65 years who received the Ad26.COV2.S COVID-19 vaccine or a placebo. The chain uses TRBV7-2 and TRBJ2-1; D is perhaps TRBD2 (5 bases). The CDR3 protein is CASSFGLSSYNEQFF. DNA of the CDR3: TGTGCCAGCAGCTTCGGACTTAGCTCCTACAATGAGCAGTTCTTC.